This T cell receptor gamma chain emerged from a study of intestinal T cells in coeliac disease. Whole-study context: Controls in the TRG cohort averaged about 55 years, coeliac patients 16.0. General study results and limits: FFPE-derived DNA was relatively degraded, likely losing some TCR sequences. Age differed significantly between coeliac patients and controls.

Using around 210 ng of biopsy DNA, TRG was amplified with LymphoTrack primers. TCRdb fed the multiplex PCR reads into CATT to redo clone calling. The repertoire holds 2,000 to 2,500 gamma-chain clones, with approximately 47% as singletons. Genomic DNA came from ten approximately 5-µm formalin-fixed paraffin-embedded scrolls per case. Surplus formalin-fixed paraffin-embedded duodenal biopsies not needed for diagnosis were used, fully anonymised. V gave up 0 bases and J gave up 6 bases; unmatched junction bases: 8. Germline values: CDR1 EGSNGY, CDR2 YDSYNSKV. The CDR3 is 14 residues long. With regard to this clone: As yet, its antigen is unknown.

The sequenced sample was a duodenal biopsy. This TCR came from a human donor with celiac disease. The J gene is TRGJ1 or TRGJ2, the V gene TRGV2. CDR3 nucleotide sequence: TGTGCCACCTGGGACGGGCCGGCGGTTTATAAGAAACTCTTT. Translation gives CATWDGPAVYKKLF.